This TCR beta chain came from a study of cytotoxic CD8 clonotypes in ibrutinib-treated CLL. Study results and limitations: Having risen at ibrutinib response, clonality had fallen back toward baseline by progression.

The CDR3 spans 16 residues. Per germline, CDR1 LNHDA and CDR2 SQIVND (reference sequence). This clone was observed a few times. Its antigen is not identified. Clones were sequenced by immunoSEQ multiplex PCR, and TCRdb holds only the in-frame ones, with some missing. The sample consists of about 130,000 clones, about 78% of them appearing once. This rearrangement joins TRBV19 to TRBJ2-3; a possible D gene is TRBD1 (8 bases). Sequences were derived from PBMCs, sampled after 24 months of ibrutinib treatment. The clonotype comes from a human donor with chronic lymphocytic leukemia. Here the CDR3 reads CAVGAGGTGRTDTQYF. The CDR3 region has the DNA TGTGCAGTGGGGGCCGGGGGGACAGGCCGCACAGATACGCAGTATTTT.